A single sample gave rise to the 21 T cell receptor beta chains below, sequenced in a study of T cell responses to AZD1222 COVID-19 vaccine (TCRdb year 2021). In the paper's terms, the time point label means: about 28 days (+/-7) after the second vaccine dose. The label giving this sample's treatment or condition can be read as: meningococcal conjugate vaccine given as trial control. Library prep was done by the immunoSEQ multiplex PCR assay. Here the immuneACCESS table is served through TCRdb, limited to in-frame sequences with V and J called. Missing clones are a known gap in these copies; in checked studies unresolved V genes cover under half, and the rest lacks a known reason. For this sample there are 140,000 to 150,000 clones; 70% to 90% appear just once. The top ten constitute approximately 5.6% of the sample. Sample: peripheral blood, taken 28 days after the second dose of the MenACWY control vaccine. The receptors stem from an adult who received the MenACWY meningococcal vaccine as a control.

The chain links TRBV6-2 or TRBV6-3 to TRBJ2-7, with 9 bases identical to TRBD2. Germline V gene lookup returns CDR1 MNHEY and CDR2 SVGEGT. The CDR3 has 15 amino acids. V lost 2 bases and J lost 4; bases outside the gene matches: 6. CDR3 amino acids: CASSYGSTSGYEQYF. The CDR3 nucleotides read TGTGCCAGCAGTTACGGGTCCACTAGCGGGTACGAGCAGTACTTC.

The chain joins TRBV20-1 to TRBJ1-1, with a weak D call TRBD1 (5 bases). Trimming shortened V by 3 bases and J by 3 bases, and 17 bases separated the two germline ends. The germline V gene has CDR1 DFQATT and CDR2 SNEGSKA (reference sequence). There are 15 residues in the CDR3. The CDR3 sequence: CSASSPSEGHTEAFF. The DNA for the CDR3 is TGCAGTGCTAGTTCTCCCTCCGAGGGGCACACTGAAGCTTTCTTT.

CDR3 region: CASRSLEGRDTQYF. The DNA for the CDR3 is TGTGCCAGCAGATCTCTGGAGGGCCGGGATACGCAGTATTTT. The chain has TRBV13 and TRBJ2-3, with D maybe TRBD2 (6 bases). The CDR3 runs 14 residues. V lost 6 bases, J lost 6 bases, and 16 bases lay in between. CDR1 and CDR2 from the germline V gene are PRHDT and FYEKMQ (reference sequence).

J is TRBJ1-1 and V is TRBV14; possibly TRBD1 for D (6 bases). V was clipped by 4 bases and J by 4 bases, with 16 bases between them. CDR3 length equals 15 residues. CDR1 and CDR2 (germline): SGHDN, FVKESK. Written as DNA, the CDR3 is TGTGCCAGCAGCCCAGCGACAGGTCTGGCCACTGAAGCTTTCTTT. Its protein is CASSPATGLATEAFF. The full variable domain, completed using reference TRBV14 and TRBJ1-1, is EAGVTQFPSHSVIEKGQTVTLRCDPISGHDNLYWYRRVMGKEIKFLLHFVKESKQDESGMPNNRFLAERTGGTYSTLKVQPAELEDSGVYFCASSPATGLATEAFFGQGTRLTVV.

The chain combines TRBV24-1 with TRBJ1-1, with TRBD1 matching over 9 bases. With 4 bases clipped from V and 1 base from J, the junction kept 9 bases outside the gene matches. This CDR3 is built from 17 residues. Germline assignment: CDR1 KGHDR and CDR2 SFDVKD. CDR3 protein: CATSDILDRGGNTEAFF. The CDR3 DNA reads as TGTGCCACCAGTGACATACTCGACAGGGGGGGGAACACTGAAGCTTTCTTT.

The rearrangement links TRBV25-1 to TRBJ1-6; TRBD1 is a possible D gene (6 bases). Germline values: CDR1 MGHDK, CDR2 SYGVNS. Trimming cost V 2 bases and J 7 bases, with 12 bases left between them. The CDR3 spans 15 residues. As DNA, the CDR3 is TGTGCCAGCAGTGAAGGGACAAGGGGGAATTCACCCCTCCACTTT. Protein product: CASSEGTRGNSPLHF.

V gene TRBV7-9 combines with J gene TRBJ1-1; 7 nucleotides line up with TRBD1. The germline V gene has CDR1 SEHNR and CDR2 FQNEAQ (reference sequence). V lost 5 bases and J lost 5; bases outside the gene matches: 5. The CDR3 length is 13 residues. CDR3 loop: CASSPRTGTEAFF. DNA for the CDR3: TGTGCCAGCAGCCCCCGGACAGGAACTGAAGCTTTCTTT.

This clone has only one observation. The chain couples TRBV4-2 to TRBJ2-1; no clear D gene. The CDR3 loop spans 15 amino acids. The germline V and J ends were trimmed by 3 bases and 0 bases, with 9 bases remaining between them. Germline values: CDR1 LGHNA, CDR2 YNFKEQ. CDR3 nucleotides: TGTGCCAGCAGCCACGACTCGAGCTCCTACAATGAGCAGTTCTTC. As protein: CASSHDSSSYNEQFF.

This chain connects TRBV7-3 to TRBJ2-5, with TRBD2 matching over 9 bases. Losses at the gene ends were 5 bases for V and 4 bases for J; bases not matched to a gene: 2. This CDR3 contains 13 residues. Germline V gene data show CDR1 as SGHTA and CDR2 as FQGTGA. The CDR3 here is CASSRGLAETQYF. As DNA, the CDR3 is TGTGCCAGCAGCAGGGGACTAGCAGAGACCCAGTACTTC.

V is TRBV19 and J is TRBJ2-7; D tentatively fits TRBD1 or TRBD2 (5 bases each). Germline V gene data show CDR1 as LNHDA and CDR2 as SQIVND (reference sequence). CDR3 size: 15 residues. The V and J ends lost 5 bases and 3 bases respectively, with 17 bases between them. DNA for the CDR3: TGTGCCAGTAGTCCAGATGGGACCTGGGGCTACGAGCAGTACTTC. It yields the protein CASSPDGTWGYEQYF.

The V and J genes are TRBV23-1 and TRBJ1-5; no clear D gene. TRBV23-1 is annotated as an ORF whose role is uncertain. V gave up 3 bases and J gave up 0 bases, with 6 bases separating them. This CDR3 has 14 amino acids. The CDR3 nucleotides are TGCGCCAGCAGTCAGCGCAATAGCAATCAGCCCCAGCATTTT. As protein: CASSQRNSNQPQHF.

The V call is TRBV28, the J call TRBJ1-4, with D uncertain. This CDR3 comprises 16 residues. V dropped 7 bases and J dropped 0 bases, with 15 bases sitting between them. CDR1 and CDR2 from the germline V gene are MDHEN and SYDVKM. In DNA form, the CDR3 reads TGTGCCAGCAACTCTCCCAAATATACAACTAATGAAAAACTGTTTTTT. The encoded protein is CASNSPKYTTNEKLFF.

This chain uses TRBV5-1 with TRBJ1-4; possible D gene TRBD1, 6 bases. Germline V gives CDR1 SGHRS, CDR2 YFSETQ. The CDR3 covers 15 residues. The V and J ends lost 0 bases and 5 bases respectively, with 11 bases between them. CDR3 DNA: TGCGCCAGCAGCTTGGGGAGGACAGACAATGAAAAACTGTTTTTT. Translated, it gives CASSLGRTDNEKLFF. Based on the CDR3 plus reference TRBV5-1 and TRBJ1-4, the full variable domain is KAGVTQTPRYLIKTRGQQVTLSCSPISGHRSVSWYQQTPGQGLQFLFEYFSETQRNKGNFPGRFSGRQFSNSRSEMNVSTLELGDSALYLCASSLGRTDNEKLFFGSGTQLSVL.

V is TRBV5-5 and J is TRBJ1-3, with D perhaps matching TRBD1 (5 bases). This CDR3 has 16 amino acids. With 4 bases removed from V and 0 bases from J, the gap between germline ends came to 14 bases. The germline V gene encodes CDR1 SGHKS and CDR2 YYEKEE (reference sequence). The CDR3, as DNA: TGTGCCAGCAGCACTGCGGACACCAGCTCTGGAAACACCATATATTTT. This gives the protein CASSTADTSSGNTIYF. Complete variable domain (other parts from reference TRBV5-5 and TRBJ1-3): DAGVTQSPTHLIKTRGQQVTLRCSPISGHKSVSWYQQVLGQGPQFIFQYYEKEERGRGNFPDRFSARQFPNYSSELNVNALLLGDSALYLCASSTADTSSGNTIYFGEGSWLTVV.

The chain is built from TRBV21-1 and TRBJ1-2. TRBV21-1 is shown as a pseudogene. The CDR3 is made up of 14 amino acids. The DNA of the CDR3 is TGTGCCAGCAGCGGGACGAGACCGATTTATGGCTACACCTTC. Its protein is CASSGTRPIYGYTF.

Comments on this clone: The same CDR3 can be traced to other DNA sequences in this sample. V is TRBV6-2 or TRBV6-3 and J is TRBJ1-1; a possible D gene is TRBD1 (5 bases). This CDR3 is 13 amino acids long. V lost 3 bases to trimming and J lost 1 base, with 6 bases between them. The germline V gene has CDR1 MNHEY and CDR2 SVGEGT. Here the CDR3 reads CASSYQGNTEAFF. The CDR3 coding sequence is TGTGCCAGCAGTTATCAGGGGAACACTGAAGCTTTCTTT.

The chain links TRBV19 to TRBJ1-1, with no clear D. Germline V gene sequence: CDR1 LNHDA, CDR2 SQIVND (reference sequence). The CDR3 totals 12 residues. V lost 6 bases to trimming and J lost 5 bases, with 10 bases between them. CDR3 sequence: CASSWTATEAFF. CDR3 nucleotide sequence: TGTGCCAGTAGCTGGACGGCTACTGAAGCTTTCTTT.

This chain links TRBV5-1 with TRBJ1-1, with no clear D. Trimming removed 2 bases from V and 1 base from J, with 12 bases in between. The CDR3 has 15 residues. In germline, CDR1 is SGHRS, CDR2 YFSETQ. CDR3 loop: CASSLEQTKNTEAFF. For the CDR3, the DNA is TGCGCCAGCAGCTTAGAGCAGACTAAGAACACTGAAGCTTTCTTT.

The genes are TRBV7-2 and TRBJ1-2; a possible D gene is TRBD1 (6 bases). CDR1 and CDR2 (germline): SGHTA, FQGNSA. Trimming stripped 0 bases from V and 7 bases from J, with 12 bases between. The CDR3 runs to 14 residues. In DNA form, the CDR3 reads TGTGCCAGCAGCTTAGCTAAGACAGGAGGTGGCTACACCTTC. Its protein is CASSLAKTGGGYTF.

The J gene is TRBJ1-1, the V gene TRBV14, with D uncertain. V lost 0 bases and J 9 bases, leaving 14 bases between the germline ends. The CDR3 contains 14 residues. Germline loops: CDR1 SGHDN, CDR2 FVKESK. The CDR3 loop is CASSQDMAGLKAFF. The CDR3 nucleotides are TGTGCCAGCAGCCAAGATATGGCCGGATTGAAAGCTTTCTTT.

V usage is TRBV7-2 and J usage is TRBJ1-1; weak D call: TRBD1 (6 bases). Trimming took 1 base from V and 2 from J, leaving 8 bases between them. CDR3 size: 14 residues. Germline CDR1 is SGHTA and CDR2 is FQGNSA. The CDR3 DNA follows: TGTGCCAGCAGCTTAGGGACAGCAAACACTGAAGCTTTCTTT. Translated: CASSLGTANTEAFF.